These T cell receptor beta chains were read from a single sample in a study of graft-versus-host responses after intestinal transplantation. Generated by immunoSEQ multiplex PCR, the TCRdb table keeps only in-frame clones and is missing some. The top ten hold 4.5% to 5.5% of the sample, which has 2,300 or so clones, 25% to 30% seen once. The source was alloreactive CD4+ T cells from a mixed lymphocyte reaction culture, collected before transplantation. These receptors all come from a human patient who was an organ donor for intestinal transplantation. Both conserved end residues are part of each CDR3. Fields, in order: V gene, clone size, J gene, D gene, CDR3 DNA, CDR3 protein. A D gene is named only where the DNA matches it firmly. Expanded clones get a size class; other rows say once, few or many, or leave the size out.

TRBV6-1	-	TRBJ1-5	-	TGTGCCAGCAGCCGGACAGTCAATCAGCCCCAGCATTTT	CASSRTVNQPQHF
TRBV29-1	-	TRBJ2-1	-	TGCAGCGTCCGGCCGGAGAGGGAGCAGTTCTTC	CSVRPEREQFF
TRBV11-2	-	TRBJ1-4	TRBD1	TGTGCCAGCAGCTTAGGGCAGGGGGCCGAAAAACTGTTTTTT	CASSLGQGAEKLFF
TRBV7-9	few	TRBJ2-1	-	TGTGCCAGCAGCTTGGCGGGGTCCTACAATGAGCAGTTCTTC	CASSLAGSYNEQFF
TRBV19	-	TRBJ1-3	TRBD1	TGTGCCAGTAGTACCCGACAGGGGCACGGAAACACCATATATTTT	CASSTRQGHGNTIYF
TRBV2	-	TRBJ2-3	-	TGTGCCAGCAGTGAACTGGGCGATACGCAGTATTTT	CASSELGDTQYF
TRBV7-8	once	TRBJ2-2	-	TGTGCCAGCAGCCCAGGGGCAGGGAATGTCGGGGAGCTGTTTTTT	CASSPGAGNVGELFF
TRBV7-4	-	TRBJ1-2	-	TGTGCCAGCAGCTTAGATGGGGGGACTTTTTATGGCTACACCTTC	CASSLDGGTFYGYTF
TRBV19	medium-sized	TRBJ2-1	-	TGTGCCAGTAGCCTGCGGATTTCAGATGAGCAGTTCTTC	CASSLRISDEQFF
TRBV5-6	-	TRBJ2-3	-	TGTGCCAGCAGCAGCCGAAGCGTGAGCACAGATACGCAGTATTTT	CASSSRSVSTDTQYF
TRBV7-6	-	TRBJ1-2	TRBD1	TGTGCCAGCAGCCGGGTTGGACAGGGAGTTTATGGCTACACCTTC	CASSRVGQGVYGYTF
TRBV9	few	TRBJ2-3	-	TGTGCCAGCAGCGTGGGTTCAGGCTTCTTCACAGATACGCAGTATTTT	CASSVGSGFFTDTQYF
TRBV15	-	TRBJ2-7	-	TGTGCCACCAGCAGAGACGTGGGCTCCGAGCAGTACTTC	CATSRDVGSEQYF
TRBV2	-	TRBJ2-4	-	TGTGCCAGCAGTGGTCTCAGTAACGCCAAAAACATTCAGTACTTC	CASSGLSNAKNIQYF
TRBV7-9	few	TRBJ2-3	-	TGTGCCAGCAGCTTAGGGCCGGGAGATACGCAGTATTTT	CASSLGPGDTQYF
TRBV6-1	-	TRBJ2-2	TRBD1	TGTGCCAGCAGTGAACTCCCAGGGGGCGGGTCCGGGGAGCTGTTTTTT	CASSELPGGGSGELFF
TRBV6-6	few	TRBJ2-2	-	TGTGCCAGCAGCTCGTACACCGGGGAGCTGTTTTTT	CASSSYTGELFF
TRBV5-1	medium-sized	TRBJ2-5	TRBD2	TGCGCCAGCAGCTTGAGACTAGCGGGCGAGACCCAGTACTTC	CASSLRLAGETQYF
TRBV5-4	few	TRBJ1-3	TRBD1	TGTGCCAGCATCCGGTTACAGGGGGCTGAAGGTAACACCATATATTTT	CASIRLQGAEGNTIYF
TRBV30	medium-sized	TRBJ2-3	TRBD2	TGTGCCTGGAGTGCCGGGCGGGAGGGCCATCATTTT	CAWSAGREGHHF
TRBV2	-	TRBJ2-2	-	TGTGCCAGCAGTGAACTGCACAGGGCTACCGGGGAGCTGTTTTTT	CASSELHRATGELFF
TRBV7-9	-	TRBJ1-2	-	TGCGCCAGCAGCCAAGACAGGCAGCTGAACTATGGCTACACCTTC	CASSQDRQLNYGYTF
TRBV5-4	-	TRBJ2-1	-	TGTGCCAGCAGCTCTTTTCCGCGGGACGGGTACAATGAGCAGTTCTTC	CASSSFPRDGYNEQFF
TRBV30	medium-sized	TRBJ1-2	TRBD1	TGTGCCTGGAGCCTTACAGGACAGGGAGCTAACTATGGCTACACCTTC	CAWSLTGQGANYGYTF
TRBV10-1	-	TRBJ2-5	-	TGCGCCAGCAGGACACCGTACCAAGAGACCCAGTACTTC	CASRTPYQETQYF
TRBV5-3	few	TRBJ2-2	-	TGTGCCAGCAACCAGGGGGGATTGAACACCGGGGAGCTGTTTTTT	CASNQGGLNTGELFF
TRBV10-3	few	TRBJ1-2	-	TGTGCCATCAGTGAGGGAGGGGGGGGCGCGCTGAATGGCTACACCTTC	CAISEGGGGALNGYTF
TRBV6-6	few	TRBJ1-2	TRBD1	TGTGCCAGCAGTTGGACAGGGAACTATGGCTACACCTTC	CASSWTGNYGYTF
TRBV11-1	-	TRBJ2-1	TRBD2	TGTGCCAGCAGCCTCGATATCGGGACTAAGTTCTTC	CASSLDIGTKFF
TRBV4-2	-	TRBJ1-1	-	TGTGCCAGCAGCCAAGTGAATTTTGGGCTGGGGCCCGAAGCTTTCTTT	CASSQVNFGLGPEAFF
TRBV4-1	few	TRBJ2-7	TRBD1	TGCGCCAGCAGCCAAGATTCCGGACAGGGGGCTTACGAGCAGTACTTC	CASSQDSGQGAYEQYF
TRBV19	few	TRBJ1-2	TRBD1	TGTGCCAGTAGTACGACAGGGGGATATGGCTACACCTTC	CASSTTGGYGYTF
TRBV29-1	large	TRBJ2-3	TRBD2	TGCAGCGTTGGATGGCTCTGGACTAGCGGGAGTTCGGGCACAGATACGCAGTATTTT	CSVGWLWTSGSSGTDTQYF
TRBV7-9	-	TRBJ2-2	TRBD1	TGTGCCAGCAGCCCCCCGGGGACAGGAGGCACCGGGGAGCTGTTTTTT	CASSPPGTGGTGELFF
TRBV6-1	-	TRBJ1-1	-	TGTGCCAGCAGTGAAGAAGGGGATTATGGTGAAGCTTTCTTT	CASSEEGDYGEAFF
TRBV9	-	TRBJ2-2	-	TGTGCCAGCAGCCCGGTACCAAACACCGGGGAGCTGTTTTTT	CASSPVPNTGELFF
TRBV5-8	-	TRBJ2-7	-	TGTGCCAGCAGCTTGGACTTTGCCCAGGGCGAGCAGTACTTC	CASSLDFAQGEQYF
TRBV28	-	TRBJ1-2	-	TGTGCCAGCAGTTTAGGGCAGAACTATGGCTACACCTTC	CASSLGQNYGYTF
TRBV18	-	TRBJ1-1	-	TGTGCCAGCTCATTTTTGACCGGGACAAAAATCGACATGAACACTGAAGCTTTCTTT	CASSFLTGTKIDMNTEAFF
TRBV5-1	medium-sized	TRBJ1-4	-	TGCGCCAGCAGCTTGGGGTCGCGGGAAAAACTGTTTTTT	CASSLGSREKLFF
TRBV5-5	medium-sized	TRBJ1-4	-	TGTGCCAGCAGCTTACCCTGGGGGAGGGAGGATGAAAAACTGTTTTTT	CASSLPWGREDEKLFF
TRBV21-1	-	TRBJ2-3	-	TGTGCCAGCAGGATATTACTGGCTACAGTCATGCAAGATACGCAGTATTTT	CASRILLATVMQDTQYF
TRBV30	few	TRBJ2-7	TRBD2	TGTGCCTGGAGTCCTCAGGGAGGGGAGCAGTACTTC	CAWSPQGGEQYF
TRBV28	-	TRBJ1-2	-	TGTGCCAGCAGTTTTTGGAGCTATGGCTACACCTTC	CASSFWSYGYTF
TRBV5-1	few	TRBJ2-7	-	TGCGCCAGCAGCTTGGTCCGAAGCGGATCCTACGAGCAGTACTTC	CASSLVRSGSYEQYF
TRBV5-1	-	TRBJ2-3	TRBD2	TGCGCCAGCAACAGGGGACTAGCGGGAGAGGAGTTAGATACGCAGTATTTT	CASNRGLAGEELDTQYF